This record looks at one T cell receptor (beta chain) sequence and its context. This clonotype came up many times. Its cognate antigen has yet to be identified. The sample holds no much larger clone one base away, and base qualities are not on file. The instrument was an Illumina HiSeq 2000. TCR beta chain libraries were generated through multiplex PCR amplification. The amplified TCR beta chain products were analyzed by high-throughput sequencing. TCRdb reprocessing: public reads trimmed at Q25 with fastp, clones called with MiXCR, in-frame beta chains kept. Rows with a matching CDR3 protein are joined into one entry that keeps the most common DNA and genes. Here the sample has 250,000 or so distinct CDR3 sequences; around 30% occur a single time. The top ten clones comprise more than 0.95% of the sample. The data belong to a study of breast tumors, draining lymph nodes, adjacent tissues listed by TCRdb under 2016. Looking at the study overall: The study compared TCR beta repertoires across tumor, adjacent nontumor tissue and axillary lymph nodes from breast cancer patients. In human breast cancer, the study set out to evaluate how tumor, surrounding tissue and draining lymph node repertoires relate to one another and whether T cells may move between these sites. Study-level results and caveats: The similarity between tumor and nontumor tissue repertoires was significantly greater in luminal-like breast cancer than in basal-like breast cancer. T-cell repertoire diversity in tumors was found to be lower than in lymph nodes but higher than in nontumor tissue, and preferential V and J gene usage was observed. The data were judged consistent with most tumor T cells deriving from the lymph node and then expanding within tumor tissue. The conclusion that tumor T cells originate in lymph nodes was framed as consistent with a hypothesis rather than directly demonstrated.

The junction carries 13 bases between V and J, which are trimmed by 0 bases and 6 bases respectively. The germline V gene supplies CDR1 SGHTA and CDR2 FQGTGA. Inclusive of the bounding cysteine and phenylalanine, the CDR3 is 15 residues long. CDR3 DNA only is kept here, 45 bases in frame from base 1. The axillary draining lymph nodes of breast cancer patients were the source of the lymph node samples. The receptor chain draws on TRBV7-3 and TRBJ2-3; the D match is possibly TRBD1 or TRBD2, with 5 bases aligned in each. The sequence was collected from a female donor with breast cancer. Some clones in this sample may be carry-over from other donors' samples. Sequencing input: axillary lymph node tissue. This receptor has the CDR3 CASSLTGTPGDTQYF. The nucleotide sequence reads TGTGCCAGCAGCTTAACAGGGACGCCCGGGGATACGCAGTATTTT.